This T cell receptor (beta chain) was recovered during a study of T-cell reconstitution after alpha-beta-depleted transplantation in children. V dropped 2 bases and J dropped 2 bases, with 10 bases sitting between them. Germline V gene lookup returns CDR1 MNHEY and CDR2 SVGAGI. The CDR3 covers 14 residues. This clonotype was seen once. Molecular barcoding with unique molecular identifiers was used for the TCRbeta library. TCRdb reprocessed the PCR reads with MiXCR, giving one entry per CDR3 protein. The sample lists approximately 510,000 distinct CDR3 sequences; around 20% were seen once. This chain links TRBV6-5 with TRBJ2-7, with D unclear. The sample here was PBMCs from the stem cell graft donor, taken from the stem cell graft. The clonotype comes from a human donor who donated a stem cell graft to a child with acute lymphoblastic leukemia. CDR3 in DNA: TGTGCCAGCAGTTACGATAGAACTACCTACGAGCAGTACTTC. Translating gives CASSYDRTTYEQYF.